A selection of T cell receptor beta chains follows, all from one sample in a study of cytotoxic CD8 clonotypes in ibrutinib-treated CLL. Method: immunoSEQ multiplex PCR; TCRdb's copy keeps in-frame clones and lacks some. This repertoire shows about 160,000 clones, approximately 77% found once; its top ten account for about 2%. The sample was PBMCs, taken after 12 months of ibrutinib treatment. These receptors were obtained from a human donor with chronic lymphocytic leukemia. The CDR3 runs from the conserved cysteine through the conserved F or W. Each record gives: V gene, clone size, D gene, J gene, CDR3 protein, CDR3 DNA. The D gene is left open where the match is weak. Expanded clones are given a class, and other clones once, few, many or no size at all.

>TRBV5-4|.|.|TRBJ2-3
CASSLRSTDTQYF
TGTGCCAGCAGCTTGAGGAGCACAGATACGCAGTATTTT
>TRBV21-1|.|.|TRBJ2-7
CASSKKNRVRSYEQYF
TGTGCCAGCAGCAAAAAAAACAGGGTAAGGTCCTACGAGCAGTACTTC
>TRBV7-2|.|TRBD1|TRBJ2-3
CASSRQTGYTDTQYF
TGTGCCAGCAGCCGACAGACAGGGTATACAGATACGCAGTATTTT
>TRBV2|.|.|TRBJ1-5
CASSRDISNQPQHF
TGTGCCAGCAGTCGGGACATAAGCAATCAGCCCCAGCATTTT
>TRBV5-1|.|TRBD1|TRBJ2-7
CASSSNRGVYEQYF
TGCGCCAGCAGCTCGAACAGGGGTGTATACGAGCAGTACTTC
>TRBV6-1|.|TRBD1|TRBJ1-1
CASRTTGESFF
TGTGCCAGCAGGACGACAGGGGAATCTTTCTTT
>TRBV5-4|.|.|TRBJ2-7
CASSLAGPLLGEQYF
TGTGCCAGCAGCTTGGCCGGACCGCTTCTTGGCGAGCAGTACTTC
>TRBV5-6|.|.|TRBJ2-7
CASSQSSEQYF
TGTGCCAGCAGCCAAAGTAGCGAGCAGTACTTC
>TRBV6-5|.|.|TRBJ1-1
CASSYGTENTEAFF
TGTGCCAGCAGTTACGGAACAGAGAACACTGAAGCTTTCTTT
>TRBV14|many|TRBD1|TRBJ2-5
CASSQGARSETQYF
TGTGCCAGCAGTCAGGGGGCGCGATCGGAGACCCAGTACTTC
>TRBV19|.|TRBD1|TRBJ2-7
CASSGQGLGFFNEQYF
TGTGCCAGTAGTGGACAGGGGCTCGGTTTTTTCAACGAGCAGTACTTC
>TRBV7-2|.|.|TRBJ1-3
CASSLGGLTSSGNTIYF
TGTGCCAGCAGCTTAGGGGGCCTTACGAGCTCTGGAAACACCATATATTTT
>TRBV28|few|.|TRBJ1-3
CASMRSSGNTIYF
TGTGCCAGCATGCGGTCCTCTGGAAACACCATATATTTT
>TRBV19|few|TRBD1|TRBJ1-2
CATSGQTSEGYTF
TGTGCCACCTCGGGACAGACCAGCGAAGGCTACACCTTC